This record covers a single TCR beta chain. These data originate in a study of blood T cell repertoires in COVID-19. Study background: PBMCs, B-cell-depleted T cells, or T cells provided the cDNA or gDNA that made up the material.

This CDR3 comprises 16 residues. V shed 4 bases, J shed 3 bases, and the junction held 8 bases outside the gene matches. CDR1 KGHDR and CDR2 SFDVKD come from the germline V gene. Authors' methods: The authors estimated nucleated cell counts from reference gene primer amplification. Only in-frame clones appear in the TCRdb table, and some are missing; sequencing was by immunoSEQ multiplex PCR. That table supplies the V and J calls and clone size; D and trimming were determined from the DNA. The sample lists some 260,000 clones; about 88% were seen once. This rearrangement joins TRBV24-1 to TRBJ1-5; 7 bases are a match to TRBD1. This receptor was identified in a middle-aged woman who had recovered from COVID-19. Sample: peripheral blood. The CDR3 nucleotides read TGTGCCACCAGTGACTCGGGACAGAGCAACAATCAGCCCCAGCATTTT. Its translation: CATSDSGQSNNQPQHF.